This T cell receptor beta chain was profiled in a study of T cell repertoires in cytomegalovirus infection. TCRdb used MiXCR to reprocess the reads, holding one entry per CDR3 protein. There are about 400,000 distinct CDR3 sequences in the sample; about 35% occur only once, and roughly 13% lies in the top ten. This CDR3 contains 14 residues. V shed 11 bases and J 3 bases; nucleotides not matched to a gene: 10. Germline V gene sequence: CDR1 MNHEY, CDR2 SVGEGT. In regard to this clonotype: Its antigen is not identified.

Whole-study findings and limits: Using cumulative public TCR beta family frequency, the authors identified those who carried CMV together with the relevant HLA.

This clonotype was sampled from a human donor in good health (CMV status not recorded). Some clones in this sample may be carry-over from other donors' samples. The chain joins TRBV6-2 or TRBV6-3 to TRBJ1-1; TRBD1 matches 9 bases. The source material was cultured PBMCs, sampled from culture after CMV antigen stimulation. The CDR3 spells CAGRTGVGDTEAFF. The CDR3 DNA is TGTGCCGGACGGACAGGGGTCGGCGACACTGAAGCTTTCTTT.